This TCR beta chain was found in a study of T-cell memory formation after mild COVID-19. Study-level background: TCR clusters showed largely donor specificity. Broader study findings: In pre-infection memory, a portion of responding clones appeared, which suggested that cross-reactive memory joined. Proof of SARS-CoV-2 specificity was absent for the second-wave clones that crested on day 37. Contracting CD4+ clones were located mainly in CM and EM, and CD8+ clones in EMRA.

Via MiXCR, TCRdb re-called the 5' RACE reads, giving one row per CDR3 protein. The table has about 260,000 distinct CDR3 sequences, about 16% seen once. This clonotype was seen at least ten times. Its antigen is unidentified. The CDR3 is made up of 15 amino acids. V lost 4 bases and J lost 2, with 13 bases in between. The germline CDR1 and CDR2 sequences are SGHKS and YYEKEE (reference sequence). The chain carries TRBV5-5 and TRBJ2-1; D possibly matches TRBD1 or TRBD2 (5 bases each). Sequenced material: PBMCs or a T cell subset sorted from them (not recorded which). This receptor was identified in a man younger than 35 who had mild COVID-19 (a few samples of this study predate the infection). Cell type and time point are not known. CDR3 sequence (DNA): TGTGCCAGCAGCCCCCGGACGGGGCCCTACAATGAGCAGTTCTTC. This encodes CASSPRTGPYNEQFF.